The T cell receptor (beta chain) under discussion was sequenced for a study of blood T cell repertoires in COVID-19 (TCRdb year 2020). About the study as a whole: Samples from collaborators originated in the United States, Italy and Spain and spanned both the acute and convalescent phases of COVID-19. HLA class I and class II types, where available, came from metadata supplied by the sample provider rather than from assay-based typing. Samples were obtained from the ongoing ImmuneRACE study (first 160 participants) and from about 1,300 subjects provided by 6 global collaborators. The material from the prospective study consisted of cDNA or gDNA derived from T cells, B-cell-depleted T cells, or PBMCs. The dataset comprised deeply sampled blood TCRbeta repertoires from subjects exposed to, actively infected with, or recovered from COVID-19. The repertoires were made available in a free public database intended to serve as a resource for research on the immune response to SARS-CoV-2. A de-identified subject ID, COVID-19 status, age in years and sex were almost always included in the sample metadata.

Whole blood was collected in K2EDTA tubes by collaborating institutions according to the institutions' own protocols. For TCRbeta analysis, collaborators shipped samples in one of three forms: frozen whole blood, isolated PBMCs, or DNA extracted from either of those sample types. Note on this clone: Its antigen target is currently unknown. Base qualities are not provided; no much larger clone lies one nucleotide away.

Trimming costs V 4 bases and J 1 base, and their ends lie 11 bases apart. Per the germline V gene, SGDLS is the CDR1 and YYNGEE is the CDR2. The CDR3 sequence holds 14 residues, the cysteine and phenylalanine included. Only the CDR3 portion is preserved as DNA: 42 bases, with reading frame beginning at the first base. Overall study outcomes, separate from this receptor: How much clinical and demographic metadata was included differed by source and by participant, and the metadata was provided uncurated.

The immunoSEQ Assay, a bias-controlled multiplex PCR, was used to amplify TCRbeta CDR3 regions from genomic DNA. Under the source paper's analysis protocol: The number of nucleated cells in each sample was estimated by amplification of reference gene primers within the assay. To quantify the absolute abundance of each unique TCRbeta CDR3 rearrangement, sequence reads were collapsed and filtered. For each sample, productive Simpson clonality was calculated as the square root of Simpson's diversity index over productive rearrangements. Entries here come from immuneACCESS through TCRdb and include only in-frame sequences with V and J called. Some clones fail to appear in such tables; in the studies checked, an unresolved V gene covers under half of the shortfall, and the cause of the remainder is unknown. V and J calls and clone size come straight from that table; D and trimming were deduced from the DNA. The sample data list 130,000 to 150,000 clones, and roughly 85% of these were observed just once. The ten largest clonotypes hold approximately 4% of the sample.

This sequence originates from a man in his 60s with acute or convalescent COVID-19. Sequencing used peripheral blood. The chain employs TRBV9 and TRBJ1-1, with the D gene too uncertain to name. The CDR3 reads CASSPLPENTEAFF. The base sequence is TGTGCCAGCAGCCCCCTCCCAGAGAACACTGAAGCTTTCTTT.